This T cell receptor beta chain emerged from a study of cytomegalovirus exposure and HLA in healthy donors. Study-wide results and limits: TRBV6-2, TRBV6-3 and some other V segments were excluded as indistinguishable. In a later analysis, V- and J-gene trimming of beta chains associated with a DCLRE1C missense variant, replicated independently. It was in a later analysis that TCR association rates were seen to vary by HLA locus, highest for DRB1 and lowest for HLA-C. The HLA-A and HLA-B alleles of most subjects were reportedly predicted accurately from TCR beta sequences.

The CDR3 runs to 15 residues. Per germline, CDR1 SGHTA and CDR2 FQGTGA. V shed 5 bases, J shed 3 bases, and the junction held 5 bases outside the gene matches. Both 60 Vbeta primers and 13 Jbeta primers went into the PCR. Assay: immunoSEQ multiplex PCR; the TCRdb copy retains only in-frame clones and omits some. In all, the sample yields some 130,000 clones. Worth noting for this clone: Its specificity is not known.

Sequenced: PBMCs. This sequence joins TRBV7-3 and TRBJ2-1; the match to TRBD2 covers 9 bases. The sequence derives from a woman in her thirties or forties in good health and CMV-seropositive. The CDR3 nucleotides read TGTGCCAGCAGCACAGCGGGAGGATTCTACAATGAGCAGTTCTTC. This sequence encodes CASSTAGGFYNEQFF.